Given below is one T cell receptor (beta chain) in context. The antigen remains undetermined. The sample is drawn from a study of monozygotic twins with inflammatory bowel disease. The draw for each donor consisted of a single 2.5 ml blood sample. TCRdb re-called the 5' RACE reads; every CDR3 protein appears as one record, without DNA. Recorded here are 400,000 or so distinct CDR3 sequences; the top ten clones represent 2.4%. CDR1 is SGHKS and CDR2 is YYEKEE in the germline V gene (reference sequence). The CDR3 has 14 residues. The study, taken as a whole, reports: Subtypes among T cells remained indistinguishable.

The V gene is TRBV5-5, the J gene TRBJ1-1; absent DNA, TCRdb's TRBD1 call cannot be checked. This TCR was recovered from a human donor with ulcerative colitis or Crohn's disease, or a healthy co-twin of an affected twin (not recorded which). Sequencing used blood. CDR3 region: CASSGGQVGTEAFF. Full variable domain (remainder filled in from reference TRBV5-5 and TRBJ1-1): DAGVTQSPTHLIKTRGQQVTLRCSPISGHKSVSWYQQVLGQGPQFIFQYYEKEERGRGNFPDRFSARQFPNYSSELNVNALLLGDSALYLCASSGGQVGTEAFFGQGTRLTVV.